Sequencing of this TCR beta chain was carried out in a study of OX40 agonist ivuxolimab in advanced cancers. The CDR3 spans 13 residues. After removal of 5 bases from V and 4 bases from J, the junction contained 4 bases not matched to a gene. Per germline, CDR1 SEHNR and CDR2 FQNEAQ (reference sequence). Repertoires were generated with immunoSEQ multiplex PCR, while TCRdb's copy carries only in-frame clones and drops some. The table lists tens of thousands of clones, roughly 83% of them singletons, with roughly 6.6% in the top ten. The rearrangement links TRBV7-9 to TRBJ1-1, with 7 bases aligning to TRBD1. The sequencing used CD4+ or CD8+ T cells sorted from blood, collected in a trial of the OX40 agonist ivuxolimab. The clonotype comes from an adult with an advanced solid tumor such as melanoma, head and neck, liver or kidney cancer. The chain's CDR3 is CASSLTGLTEAFF. DNA for the CDR3: TGTGCCAGCAGCCTGACAGGGCTCACTGAAGCTTTCTTT.